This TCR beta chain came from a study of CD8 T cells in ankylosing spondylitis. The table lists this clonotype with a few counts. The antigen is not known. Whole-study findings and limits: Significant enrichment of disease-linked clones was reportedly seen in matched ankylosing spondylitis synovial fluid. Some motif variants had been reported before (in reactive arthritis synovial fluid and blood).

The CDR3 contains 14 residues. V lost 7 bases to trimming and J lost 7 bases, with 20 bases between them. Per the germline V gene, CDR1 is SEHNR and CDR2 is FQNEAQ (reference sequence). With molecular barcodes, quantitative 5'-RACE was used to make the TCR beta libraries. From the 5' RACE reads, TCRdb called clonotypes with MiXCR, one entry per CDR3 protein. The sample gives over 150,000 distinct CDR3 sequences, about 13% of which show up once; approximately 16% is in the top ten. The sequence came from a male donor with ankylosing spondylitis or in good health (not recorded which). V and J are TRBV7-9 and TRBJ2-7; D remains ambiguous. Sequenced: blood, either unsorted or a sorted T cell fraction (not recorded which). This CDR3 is CASMVAVGEGEQYF. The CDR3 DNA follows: TGTGCCAGCATGGTGGCAGTGGGTGAAGGAGAGCAGTACTTC.